A selection of T cell receptor beta chains follows, all from one sample in a study of blood T cell repertoires in COVID-19. The repertoire was sequenced with immunoSEQ multiplex PCR; TCRdb's copy has only in-frame clones and lacks some. There are some 50,000 clones in the sample; about nine tenths occur only once, and approximately 6.2% lies in the top ten. The sample taken for sequencing was peripheral blood. The receptors come from a man aged 35 to 55 with acute or convalescent COVID-19. Each CDR3 is given with its conserved first and last residue. A D gene is named only where the DNA matches it firmly. Expanded clones are given a class, and other clones once, few, many or no size at all.

clone_size	v_call	d_call	j_call	cdr3_nt	cdr3_aa
-	TRBV11-2	-	TRBJ1-3	TGTGCCAGCAGCTTAGATCGGGGGGACACCATATATTTT	CASSLDRGDTIYF
once	TRBV5-6	TRBD1	TRBJ2-3	TGTGCCAGCAGCCCACAGGGGGCGCGAACAGATACGCAGTATTTT	CASSPQGARTDTQYF
-	TRBV5-1	TRBD2	TRBJ2-1	TGCGCCAGCAGCTTGGGGCCGACTAGCGGGAGCTCGAATGAGCAGTTCTTC	CASSLGPTSGSSNEQFF
-	TRBV2	-	TRBJ1-3	TGTGCCAGCACCTTTATTGGGGGCGACACCATATATTTT	CASTFIGGDTIYF
-	TRBV25-1	-	TRBJ2-6	TGTGCCAGCAGTGAATCCAGGGACTCTGGGGCCAACGTCCTGACTTTC	CASSESRDSGANVLTF
-	TRBV5-4	-	TRBJ2-3	TGTGCCAGCAGCTTGGACAGGGTAACAGATACGCAGTATTTT	CASSLDRVTDTQYF
-	TRBV7-8	TRBD1	TRBJ1-2	TGTGCCAGCAGCTTCGAAAACAGGGGTTTTCTCTATGGCTACACCTTC	CASSFENRGFLYGYTF
-	TRBV9	TRBD1	TRBJ2-7	TGTGCCAGCAGCGTAGGGACAGGGTCTTTATACGAGCAGTACTTC	CASSVGTGSLYEQYF
-	TRBV2	TRBD2	TRBJ2-5	TGTGCCAGCAGGGTGACTAGCGGGCAGCAAGAGACCCAGTACTTC	CASRVTSGQQETQYF
-	TRBV10-2	-	TRBJ2-1	TGCGCCAGCAATCAGGGCCCCTGGCAGGAGCAGTTCTTC	CASNQGPWQEQFF
-	TRBV24-1	-	TRBJ1-2	TGTGCCACCAGTGACCGCGACAAGAACTATGGCTACACCTTC	CATSDRDKNYGYTF
few	TRBV11-3	TRBD2	TRBJ2-1	TGTGCCAGCAGCTCACCTAGCGGGAGAATCCACAATGAGCAGTTCTTC	CASSSPSGRIHNEQFF